Presented here are 17 T cell receptor beta chains from one specimen sequenced in a study of cytomegalovirus exposure and HLA in healthy donors. The PCR made use of 60 Vbeta and 13 Jbeta primers. The assay was immunoSEQ multiplex PCR, and TCRdb's table has in-frame clones only and misses some. The data hold some 190,000 clones, with around 78% observed a single time. Specimen: PBMCs. The receptor source for this set is a woman aged 30 to 39 in good health and CMV-seropositive.

A few counts support this clone. The chain recombines TRBV5-1 with TRBJ2-1, with D perhaps matching TRBD2 (6 bases). This CDR3 has 14 residues. Per the germline V gene, CDR1 is SGHRS and CDR2 is YFSETQ. Trimming removed 2 bases at V and 6 bases at J, with 12 bases between. In DNA, the CDR3 is TGCGCCAGCAGCTTCGGAGGGAGCAGCAATGAGCAGTTCTTC. It is translated as CASSFGGSSNEQFF. Full variable domain (remainder filled in from reference TRBV5-1 and TRBJ2-1): KAGVTQTPRYLIKTRGQQVTLSCSPISGHRSVSWYQQTPGQGLQFLFEYFSETQRNKGNFPGRFSGRQFSNSRSEMNVSTLELGDSALYLCASSFGGSSNEQFFGPGTRLTVL.

This chain uses TRBV11-3 with TRBJ1-1, with 9 bases lining up with TRBD1. CDR3 length: 15 residues. V lost 3 bases to trimming and J lost 1 base; unmatched junction nucleotides: 3. Germline CDR1 SGHNT, CDR2 YENEEA. CDR3 in DNA: TGTGCCAGCAGCTTCGACAGGGGGAAGAACACTGAAGCTTTCTTT. Its translation is CASSFDRGKNTEAFF.

This clone occurred once. The rearrangement joins TRBV6-6 to TRBJ2-7, with D possibly being TRBD1 (6 bases). The length of the CDR3 is 12 residues. Between the trimmed V and J ends, which lost 5 bases and 4 bases, there was a span of 9 bases. Germline assignment: CDR1 MNHNY and CDR2 SVGAGI (reference sequence). CDR3: CASSQQGYEQYF. The DNA of the CDR3 is TGTGCCAGCAGTCAACAGGGATACGAGCAGTACTTC.

V usage is TRBV6-4 and J usage is TRBJ2-5, with 9 bases that match TRBD2. The CDR3 has 14 amino acids. Germline V gene sequence: CDR1 MRHNA, CDR2 SNTAGT. Losses at the gene ends were 4 bases for V and 5 bases for J; bases not matched to a gene: 5. CDR3 sequence reads: CASSGGRAEETQYF. CDR3 nucleotides: TGTGCCAGCAGTGGCGGGAGGGCAGAGGAGACCCAGTACTTC.

The sample holds one count of this clone. V gene TRBV29-1 combines with J gene TRBJ2-1, with 8 bases aligning to TRBD2. This CDR3 spans 15 amino acids. Germline V gene sequence: CDR1 SQVTM, CDR2 ANQGSEA. The V and J ends lost 3 bases and 7 bases, in that order; junction bases with no gene match: 11. The CDR3 DNA reads as TGCAGCGTTGACTCGGGGGGGGCCGTTCTAAATGAGCAGTTCTTC. Amino acids: CSVDSGGAVLNEQFF.

This chain joins TRBV30 and TRBJ2-7; TRBD1 is a possible D gene (5 bases). This CDR3 has 15 amino acids. CDR1 GTSNPN and CDR2 SVGIG come from the germline V gene (reference sequence). Trimming took 3 bases from V and 0 from J, leaving 15 bases between them. Here the CDR3 DNA reads TGTGCCTGGAGCCTCCCGACAGACAGCTCCTACGAGCAGTACTTC. It specifies CAWSLPTDSSYEQYF.

The chain employs TRBV7-9 and TRBJ2-7; D unresolved. Germline loops: CDR1 SEHNR, CDR2 FQNEAQ (reference sequence). Trimming removed 0 bases at V and 4 bases at J, with 13 bases between. This CDR3 is 15 amino acids long. This CDR3 reads CASSLAMGRVYEQYF. CDR3 DNA: TGTGCCAGCAGCTTAGCCATGGGTCGGGTGTACGAGCAGTACTTC.

The gene calls are TRBV5-1 and TRBJ1-3; 7 bases map to TRBD1. The germline gives CDR1 SGHRS, CDR2 YFSETQ. This CDR3 is built from 15 residues. V trimming: 10 bases; J trimming: 2 bases; junction bases outside the gene matches: 12. The CDR3 reads CALPTGDVTGNTIYF. The DNA for the CDR3 is TGCGCCTTACCCACAGGGGATGTTACTGGAAACACCATATATTTT.

Worth noting for this clone: The sample carries other DNA sequences with the same CDR3. This rearrangement joins TRBV15 to TRBJ1-4; 7 bases fit TRBD1. Losses at the gene ends were 4 bases for V and 5 bases for J; bases not matched to a gene: 10. The CDR3 runs to 16 residues. Germline V gene data show CDR1 as LNHNV and CDR2 as YYDKDF (reference sequence). The CDR3 protein is CATSTLRQGLNEKLFF. The CDR3 DNA reads as TGTGCCACCAGCACCCTACGACAGGGTCTAAATGAAAAACTGTTTTTT.

The V gene is TRBV7-3, the J gene TRBJ2-3; D not certain. The ends were cut back, 2 bases at V and 1 base at J, with 10 bases in the middle. Germline V CDR1 and CDR2: SGHTA, FQGTGA. The CDR3 runs to 15 residues. This chain's CDR3 is CASSLGPGCTDTQYF. The CDR3 coding sequence is TGTGCCAGCAGCTTAGGTCCGGGTTGCACAGATACGCAGTATTTT.

The V and J genes are TRBV27 and TRBJ1-1; TRBD1 is a possible D gene (6 bases). The CDR3 loop spans 16 amino acids. V shed 6 bases and J shed 0 bases, with 17 bases lying between them. Germline CDR1 is MNHEY and CDR2 is SMNVEV (reference sequence). The CDR3 is CASRRGGAWMNTEAFF. The CDR3 nucleotides read TGTGCCAGCAGGAGGGGGGGGGCTTGGATGAACACTGAAGCTTTCTTT.

The rearrangement uses TRBV5-1 and TRBJ2-7; 14 bases match TRBD2. V dropped 0 bases and J dropped 7; count of bases not matched to a gene: 12. Looked up from germline, CDR1 is SGHRS and CDR2 is YFSETQ. This CDR3 contains 18 residues. The CDR3: CASSLGTRLAGGPVEQYF. In nucleotides, the CDR3 is TGCGCCAGCAGCTTGGGGACCCGACTAGCGGGAGGGCCGGTTGAGCAGTACTTC.

The chain is built from TRBV6-5 and TRBJ2-7; 10 positions match TRBD2. This CDR3 region has 16 residues. The germline V gene has CDR1 MNHEY and CDR2 SVGAGI. The ends lost 4 bases at V and 0 bases at J; junction bases unmatched: 6. CDR3 coding DNA: TGTGCCAGCAGTTCGATGACTAGCGGGTCCTCCTACGAGCAGTACTTC. Its protein is CASSSMTSGSSYEQYF.

A remark on this clone: This sample includes further DNA sequences coding for the same CDR3. This chain links TRBV7-9 with TRBJ2-7; D is unresolved. Trimming cost V 5 bases and J 2 bases, with 7 bases left between them. Per the germline V gene, CDR1 is SEHNR and CDR2 is FQNEAQ (reference sequence). CDR3 size: 12 residues. The DNA of the CDR3 is TGTGCCAGCAGCCCCGACACCTACGAGCAGTACTTC. Translating gives CASSPDTYEQYF.

This clone was seen only a few times. The V and J genes are TRBV14 and TRBJ2-1; 9 nucleotides line up with TRBD2. The germline V gene encodes CDR1 SGHDN and CDR2 FVKESK. The trim removed 4 bases at V and 15 bases at J, leaving 13 bases unmatched. The CDR3 totals 14 residues. The CDR3 reads CASSPGLAGARLFF. CDR3 sequence (DNA): TGTGCCAGCAGCCCCGGTTTAGCGGGAGCACGTCTGTTCTTC.

This rearrangement joins TRBV5-1 to TRBJ2-3, with 9 bases identical to TRBD1. Per germline, CDR1 SGHRS and CDR2 YFSETQ. Losses at the gene ends were 0 bases for V and 4 bases for J; bases not matched to a gene: 6. The CDR3 runs to 16 residues. In DNA form, the CDR3 reads TGCGCCAGCAGCTTGGCGCGGGACAGGGTTTCAGATACGCAGTATTTT. This translates into CASSLARDRVSDTQYF.

This chain uses TRBV18 with TRBJ2-2, with a tentative D call TRBD1 (6 bases). Germline V gives CDR1 KGHSH, CDR2 LQKENI. The V gene lost 4 bases and the J gene lost 0 bases, with 15 bases spanning the gap. The CDR3 loop spans 17 amino acids. CDR3 sequence: CASSLNSRGPNTGELFF. As DNA, the CDR3 is TGTGCCAGCTCACTAAACTCCAGGGGTCCGAACACCGGGGAGCTGTTTTTT.